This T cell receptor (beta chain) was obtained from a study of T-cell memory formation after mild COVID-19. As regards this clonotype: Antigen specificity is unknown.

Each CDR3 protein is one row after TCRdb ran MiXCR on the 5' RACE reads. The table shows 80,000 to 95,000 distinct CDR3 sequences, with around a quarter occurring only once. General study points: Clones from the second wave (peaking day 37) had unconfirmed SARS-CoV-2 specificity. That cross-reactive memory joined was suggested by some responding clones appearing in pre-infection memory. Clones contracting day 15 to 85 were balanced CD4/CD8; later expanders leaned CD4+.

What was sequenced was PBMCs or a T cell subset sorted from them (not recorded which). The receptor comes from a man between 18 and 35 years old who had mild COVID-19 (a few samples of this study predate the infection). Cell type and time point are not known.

Written as DNA, the CDR3 is TGTGCCAGCAGCGCTGCCCGAGAGGGGTCCTACGAGCAGTACGTC. This codes for CASSAAREGSYEQYV. The chain is built from TRBV5-5 and TRBJ2-7; the D call may be TRBD1 or TRBD2 (5 bases each). Trimming pared 4 bases from V and 1 base from J, leaving 15 bases between. The CDR3 contains 15 residues. Looked up from germline, CDR1 is SGHKS and CDR2 is YYEKEE (reference sequence).